Listed below are T cell receptor beta chains from one sample, sequenced in a study of identical twins. TCRdb processed the 5' RACE reads anew with MiXCR; each CDR3 protein has one entry. The sample lists hundreds of thousands of distinct CDR3 sequences; 20% to 30% were seen once. The sample was also linked to a second study, of T cells expressing NK-cell markers.

The source material was CD4+ T cells sorted from blood. The source of these receptors is a woman in her late teens or twenties in good health. Each CDR3 is given without its conserved first and last residue. Fields, in order: V gene, J gene, clone size, CDR3 protein. Not all rows give a size; the values are once, few, many and, for expanded clones, a class.

v_call: TRBV12-3/TRBV12-4
j_call: TRBJ2-1
clone_size: NA
cdr3_aa: ASSFSAGGSYNEQF

v_call: TRBV6-5
j_call: TRBJ1-1
clone_size: NA
cdr3_aa: ASSQTTGEAF

v_call: TRBV9
j_call: TRBJ1-6
clone_size: few
cdr3_aa: ASSVEFNNSPLH

v_call: TRBV27
j_call: TRBJ1-1
clone_size: few
cdr3_aa: ASSLLRRSTEAF

v_call: TRBV7-2
j_call: TRBJ1-5
clone_size: few
cdr3_aa: ASSSGQYSNQPQH

v_call: TRBV6-2/TRBV6-3
j_call: TRBJ2-1
clone_size: few
cdr3_aa: AGNRAGGLNEQF

v_call: TRBV7-9
j_call: TRBJ1-1
clone_size: NA
cdr3_aa: ASSPLGQGTEAF

v_call: TRBV9
j_call: TRBJ2-1
clone_size: NA
cdr3_aa: ASSVGGVAYNEQF

v_call: TRBV20-1
j_call: TRBJ2-7
clone_size: NA
cdr3_aa: SATHRGPYEQY

v_call: TRBV9
j_call: TRBJ2-1
clone_size: NA
cdr3_aa: ASSVAAGHEQF

v_call: TRBV24-1
j_call: TRBJ2-2
clone_size: NA
cdr3_aa: ATSAGFSNTGELF

v_call: TRBV5-5
j_call: TRBJ2-3
clone_size: few
cdr3_aa: ASSRRTSERLDTQY

v_call: TRBV7-9
j_call: TRBJ2-5
clone_size: NA
cdr3_aa: ATVSESQETQY

v_call: TRBV2
j_call: TRBJ2-5
clone_size: NA
cdr3_aa: ASRRAGTGGETQY

v_call: TRBV6-1
j_call: TRBJ2-3
clone_size: NA
cdr3_aa: ASSETPGPSSH

v_call: TRBV5-1
j_call: TRBJ2-5
clone_size: few
cdr3_aa: ASSLVVQRQETQY

v_call: TRBV20-1
j_call: TRBJ1-2
clone_size: NA
cdr3_aa: SARGQGGGYT

v_call: TRBV12-3/TRBV12-4
j_call: TRBJ2-5
clone_size: once
cdr3_aa: ASSRRGRETQY

v_call: TRBV6-5
j_call: TRBJ1-2
clone_size: NA
cdr3_aa: ASSYEGLQSYT

v_call: TRBV7-9
j_call: TRBJ2-3
clone_size: few
cdr3_aa: ASSFLSGSHTDTQY

v_call: TRBV5-1
j_call: TRBJ2-7
clone_size: NA
cdr3_aa: ASSQMSPGEQY

v_call: TRBV24-1
j_call: TRBJ1-5
clone_size: few
cdr3_aa: ATSEPGGNAQPQH

v_call: TRBV11-3
j_call: TRBJ2-5
clone_size: few
cdr3_aa: ASSPGMTGTSETQY

v_call: TRBV25-1
j_call: TRBJ2-1
clone_size: NA
cdr3_aa: ASSWTGSIEQF

v_call: TRBV20-1
j_call: TRBJ2-1
clone_size: few
cdr3_aa: SARVAGDFYNEQF

v_call: TRBV2
j_call: TRBJ1-1
clone_size: NA
cdr3_aa: ASILEGGTEAF

v_call: TRBV29-1
j_call: TRBJ2-5
clone_size: NA
cdr3_aa: SVQRMRETQY

v_call: TRBV20-1
j_call: TRBJ1-1
clone_size: NA
cdr3_aa: SAEGQVNTEAF

v_call: TRBV29-1
j_call: TRBJ2-3
clone_size: few
cdr3_aa: SVAGIAGGPHRTDTQY

v_call: TRBV12-3/TRBV12-4
j_call: TRBJ1-5
clone_size: few
cdr3_aa: ASSLGDTTNQPQH

v_call: TRBV29-1
j_call: TRBJ2-1
clone_size: NA
cdr3_aa: SVEERERGYNEQF

v_call: TRBV12-5
j_call: TRBJ1-1
clone_size: many
cdr3_aa: ASGLEPEAEAF

v_call: TRBV12-3/TRBV12-4
j_call: TRBJ2-1
clone_size: many
cdr3_aa: ASSPPGQLGSAEQF

v_call: TRBV9
j_call: TRBJ2-3
clone_size: NA
cdr3_aa: ASSFISSGETDTQY

v_call: TRBV6-5
j_call: TRBJ2-3
clone_size: NA
cdr3_aa: ASSYSLAVPDTQY

v_call: TRBV11-1
j_call: TRBJ2-2
clone_size: NA
cdr3_aa: ASSRGVGETLNTGELF

v_call: TRBV12-3/TRBV12-4
j_call: TRBJ2-1
clone_size: few
cdr3_aa: ASSFSLVEF

v_call: TRBV27
j_call: TRBJ2-1
clone_size: NA
cdr3_aa: ASSFLVGEQF

v_call: TRBV5-1
j_call: TRBJ2-3
clone_size: few
cdr3_aa: ASSLAVGGISLDTQY

v_call: TRBV12-3/TRBV12-4
j_call: TRBJ2-5
clone_size: NA
cdr3_aa: ASSLSGIQETQY

v_call: TRBV15
j_call: TRBJ2-3
clone_size: few
cdr3_aa: ATSREPLGVNTDTQY

v_call: TRBV5-1
j_call: TRBJ2-7
clone_size: few
cdr3_aa: ASSSWGLVSGEQY

v_call: TRBV7-9
j_call: TRBJ2-5
clone_size: NA
cdr3_aa: ASSLIWIGGAGETQY